The rows below give T cell receptor beta chains drawn from one sample of a study of T cell responses to AZD1222 COVID-19 vaccine. Produced via immunoSEQ multiplex PCR; TCRdb's table is partial and in-frame only. Here the sample spans 100,000 to 150,000 clones, 80% to 95% being singletons. This sample comprised peripheral blood, obtained 28 days after the second AZD1222 dose. The receptors derive from an adult who received the AZD1222 COVID-19 vaccine. The CDR3 runs from the conserved cysteine through the conserved F or W. D genes are given only for firm matches. Clone size is not always given. Where it is, it says once, few, many or a class for expanded clones.

CDR3aa	CDR3nt	abundance	d_gene	v_gene	j_gene
CASCTSTDTQYF	TGTGCCAGTTGCACTAGCACAGATACGCAGTATTTT	-	-	TRBV28	TRBJ2-3
CAWTQGGNQPQHF	TGTGCCTGGACTCAAGGGGGCAATCAGCCCCAGCATTTT	-	-	TRBV30	TRBJ1-5
CASSQDRTGSYYEQYF	TGCGCCAGCAGCCAGGACCGGACAGGTTCCTACTACGAGCAGTACTTC	-	TRBD1	TRBV4-1	TRBJ2-7
CASSQTAFTGTDTYNEQFF	TGTGCCAGCTCACAGACAGCTTTTACCGGGACTGACACCTACAATGAGCAGTTCTTC	-	-	TRBV18	TRBJ2-1
CASSLGLAGELFF	TGTGCCAGCAGCTTGGGACTTGCCGGGGAGCTGTTTTTT	-	-	TRBV6-5	TRBJ2-2
CASGLVRSGLRRHPSTDTQYF	TGTGCTAGTGGTTTGGTAAGATCAGGGTTGCGACGCCACCCTAGCACAGATACGCAGTATTTT	-	-	TRBV12-5	TRBJ2-3
CASSFGIDSPLHF	TGTGCCAGCAGCTTTGGCATAGACTCACCCCTCCACTTT	once	-	TRBV5-5	TRBJ1-6
CASSRTGGVTDTQYF	TGTGCCAGCAGCCGAACAGGGGGCGTCACAGATACGCAGTATTTT	-	TRBD1	TRBV14	TRBJ2-3
CASSHLAGGPETQYF	TGTGCCAGCAGCCACCTAGCGGGAGGGCCAGAGACCCAGTACTTC	-	TRBD2	TRBV3-1/TRBV3-2	TRBJ2-5
CASSQEGAPSYEQYF	TGCGCCAGCAGCCAAGAGGGGGCTCCCTCCTACGAGCAGTACTTC	-	-	TRBV4-3	TRBJ2-7
CASSQGQGVYGYTF	TGCGCCAGCAGCCAAGGACAGGGGGTTTATGGCTACACCTTC	-	TRBD1	TRBV5-1	TRBJ1-2
CASSLVTDRTSGRFYNEQFF	TGTGCCAGCAGTTTGGTCACAGATCGGACTAGCGGGAGGTTCTACAATGAGCAGTTCTTC	-	TRBD2	TRBV28	TRBJ2-1
CASSMRLSINNEQFF	TGTGCCAGTAGTATGAGACTCTCGATAAACAATGAGCAGTTCTTC	-	-	TRBV19	TRBJ2-1
CASSLDDAGRNTIYF	TGCGCCAGCAGCTTGGATGACGCCGGGAGAAACACCATATATTTT	-	-	TRBV5-1	TRBJ1-3
CASSQSRAGGNQPQHF	TGTGCCAGCAGCCAGTCGAGGGCGGGGGGCAATCAGCCCCAGCATTTT	-	-	TRBV3-1/TRBV3-2	TRBJ1-5
CAWSVVLGETQYF	TGTGCCTGGAGTGTAGTTCTGGGGGAGACCCAGTACTTC	-	-	TRBV30	TRBJ2-5
CAARVMGADYGYTF	TGTGCCGCCAGGGTCATGGGGGCTGACTATGGCTACACCTTC	-	-	TRBV19	TRBJ1-2
CATSGWDSTYNEQFF	TGTGCCACCAGTGGTTGGGACAGTACCTACAATGAGCAGTTCTTC	once	TRBD1	TRBV24-1	TRBJ2-1
CASSLEVAGNGELFF	TGCGCCAGCAGCTTGGAGGTAGCGGGAAACGGGGAGCTGTTTTTT	-	TRBD2	TRBV5-1	TRBJ2-2
CATRTSGQETQYF	TGTGCCACCAGGACTAGCGGGCAAGAGACCCAGTACTTC	-	TRBD2	TRBV10-3	TRBJ2-5
CSVERTSGYNEQFF	TGCAGCGTTGAAAGGACTAGCGGGTACAATGAGCAGTTCTTC	-	TRBD2	TRBV29-1	TRBJ2-1
CSVGTSGYEQYF	TGCAGCGTTGGGACTAGCGGGTACGAGCAGTACTTC	-	TRBD2	TRBV29-1	TRBJ2-7
CASSGTSDEQFF	TGTGCCAGCAGCGGGACTAGCGATGAGCAGTTCTTC	-	TRBD2	TRBV2	TRBJ2-1
CASSFHPSTDTQYF	TGTGCCAGCAGTTTTCACCCTAGCACAGATACGCAGTATTTT	-	-	TRBV6-5	TRBJ2-3
CASSQSTDEQFF	TGCGCCAGCAGCCAAAGCACCGATGAGCAGTTCTTC	-	-	TRBV4-3	TRBJ2-1
CSAGPNEQFF	TGCAGTGCGGGGCCAAATGAGCAGTTCTTC	-	-	TRBV20-1	TRBJ2-1
CASSQAGANTEAFF	TGTGCCAGCAGCCAAGCGGGGGCGAACACTGAAGCTTTCTTT	-	-	TRBV3-1/TRBV3-2	TRBJ1-1
CASKLQGASSPLHF	TGTGCCAGTAAGCTCCAGGGGGCTTCTTCACCCCTCCACTTT	-	TRBD1	TRBV19	TRBJ1-6
CASSPWSNQPQHF	TGTGCCAGCAGTCCCTGGAGCAATCAGCCCCAGCATTTT	-	-	TRBV6-2/TRBV6-3	TRBJ1-5
CASSYYGTVSYEQYF	TGTGCCAGCAGTTACTACGGGACAGTCTCCTACGAGCAGTACTTC	-	TRBD1	TRBV6-2/TRBV6-3	TRBJ2-7
CSASAEGYNSPLHF	TGCAGTGCTAGTGCGGAGGGATATAATTCACCCCTCCACTTT	-	-	TRBV20-1	TRBJ1-6
CAWSVGQGDSPLHF	TGTGCCTGGAGTGTGGGGCAGGGAGATTCACCCCTCCACTTT	-	-	TRBV30	TRBJ1-6
CASSPRGRTSTDTQYF	TGTGCCAGCAGCCCCAGAGGGCGGACAAGCACAGATACGCAGTATTTT	-	-	TRBV7-3	TRBJ2-3
CASSPPWLAGHEQFF	TGTGCCAGCAGCCCCCCCTGGCTAGCGGGCCATGAGCAGTTCTTC	-	TRBD2	TRBV2	TRBJ2-1
CASSQGLADTQYF	TGTGCCAGCAGCCAAGGGCTAGCAGATACGCAGTATTTT	-	-	TRBV3-1/TRBV3-2	TRBJ2-3
CASISGAPEGQPQHF	TGTGCCAGTATATCAGGGGCCCCTGAGGGTCAGCCCCAGCATTTT	-	-	TRBV19	TRBJ1-5
CASSYSNQPQHF	TGTGCCAGCAGCTATAGCAATCAGCCCCAGCATTTT	-	-	TRBV7-2	TRBJ1-5
CASSRTGYRDTQYF	TGTGCCAGCAGCCGGACAGGGTACAGAGATACGCAGTATTTT	-	TRBD1	TRBV27	TRBJ2-3
CSVEGGQLGYEQYF	TGCAGCGTTGAAGGGGGACAGCTCGGGTACGAGCAGTACTTC	-	TRBD1	TRBV29-1	TRBJ2-7
CATSDPGTSTDTQYF	TGTGCCACCAGTGATCCCGGGACAAGCACAGATACGCAGTATTTT	-	-	TRBV24-1	TRBJ2-3
CASSLDSNEQFF	TGTGCCAGCAGCCTAGATTCCAATGAGCAGTTCTTC	-	-	TRBV6-2/TRBV6-3	TRBJ2-1
CASRSEGAGEAFF	TGTGCCAGCAGGTCGGAGGGGGCTGGTGAAGCTTTCTTT	-	TRBD1	TRBV2	TRBJ1-1
CAWSRGGDNEKLFF	TGTGCCTGGAGTAGAGGGGGCGATAATGAAAAACTGTTTTTT	-	TRBD1	TRBV30	TRBJ1-4
CASSYKGYEQYF	TGTGCCAGCAGTTACAAAGGCTACGAGCAGTACTTC	-	-	TRBV6-5	TRBJ2-7
CASSLRQEGEAFF	TGTGCCAGCAGCTTACGACAGGAAGGTGAAGCTTTCTTT	-	-	TRBV7-2	TRBJ1-1
CASSEDGQGGVDTQYF	TGTGCCAGCAGTGAAGACGGACAGGGAGGCGTTGATACGCAGTATTTT	-	TRBD1	TRBV2	TRBJ2-3
CAWSVGGTGNTIYF	TGTGCCTGGAGTGTAGGGGGGACTGGAAACACCATATATTTT	once	-	TRBV30	TRBJ1-3
CASSPWGQDNYGYTF	TGTGCCAGCAGCCCCTGGGGACAAGATAACTATGGCTACACCTTC	-	-	TRBV3-1/TRBV3-2	TRBJ1-2
CASSQMGEQYF	TGTGCCAGCAGCCAAATGGGAGAGCAGTACTTC	-	-	TRBV3-1/TRBV3-2	TRBJ2-7
CASRRDRDGYGYTF	TGTGCCAGCAGAAGGGACCGGGACGGCTATGGCTACACCTTC	-	-	TRBV2	TRBJ1-2
CATSRDQGADTQYF	TGTGCCACCAGCAGAGATCAGGGGGCAGATACGCAGTATTTT	-	TRBD1	TRBV15	TRBJ2-3
CASSLSGLTSSYNEQFF	TGTGCCAGCAGTTTATCCGGACTTACTAGCTCCTACAATGAGCAGTTCTTC	-	-	TRBV7-3	TRBJ2-1
CASSLEPRSDTQYF	TGTGCCAGCAGCTTGGAGCCCAGATCAGATACGCAGTATTTT	few	-	TRBV5-4	TRBJ2-3
CASSLLNEQFF	TGTGCCAGCAGTTTACTGAATGAGCAGTTCTTC	-	-	TRBV12-3/TRBV12-4	TRBJ2-1
CASSKTGDDEKLFF	TGTGCCAGTAGTAAAACAGGGGACGATGAAAAACTGTTTTTT	once	TRBD1	TRBV19	TRBJ1-4